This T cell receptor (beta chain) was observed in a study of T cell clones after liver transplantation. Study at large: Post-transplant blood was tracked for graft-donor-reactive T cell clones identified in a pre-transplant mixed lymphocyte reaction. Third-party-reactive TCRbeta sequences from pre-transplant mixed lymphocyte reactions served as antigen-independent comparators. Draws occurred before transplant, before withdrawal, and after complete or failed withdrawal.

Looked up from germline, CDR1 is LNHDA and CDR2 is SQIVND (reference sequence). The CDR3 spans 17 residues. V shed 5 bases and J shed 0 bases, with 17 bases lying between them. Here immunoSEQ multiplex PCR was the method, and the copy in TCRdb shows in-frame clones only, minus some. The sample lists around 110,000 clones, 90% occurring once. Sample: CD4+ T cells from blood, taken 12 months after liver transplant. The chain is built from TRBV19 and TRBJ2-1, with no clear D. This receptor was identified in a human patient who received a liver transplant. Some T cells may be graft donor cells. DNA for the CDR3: TGTGCCAGTAGTCGGGCGACTGGGCACAGCTCCTACAATGAGCAGTTCTTC. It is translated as CASSRATGHSSYNEQFF.